This passage covers 8 T cell receptor beta chains from one sample sequenced in a study of blood T cell repertoires in COVID-19. Data came from immunoSEQ multiplex PCR; TCRdb stores just in-frame clones and leaves some out. The table includes tens of thousands of clones, about 76% detected once. The material sequenced was peripheral blood. These receptors were collected from a human donor in a cohort sampled during active COVID-19.

This sequence joins TRBV19 and TRBJ1-1, with a possible D match to TRBD1 (5 bases). From germline, CDR1 is LNHDA and CDR2 SQIVND (reference sequence). The V end lost 7 bases, the J end lost 3 bases, and 15 bases lay between the germline ends. The CDR3 totals 14 residues. The CDR3 sequence is CASIPDMAHTEAFF. CDR3 sequence (DNA): TGTGCCAGTATCCCGGACATGGCTCACACTGAAGCTTTCTTT. Full variable domain (outside the CDR3, taken from reference TRBV19 and TRBJ1-1): DGGITQSPKYLFRKEGQNVTLSCEQNLNHDAMYWYRQDPGQGLRLIYYSQIVNDFQKGDIAEGYSVSREKKESFPLTVTSAQKNPTAFYLCASIPDMAHTEAFFGQGTRLTVV.

The chain combines TRBV24-1 with TRBJ2-3; the D gene is possibly TRBD2 (5 bases). This CDR3 has 14 amino acids. Looked up from germline, CDR1 is KGHDR and CDR2 is SFDVKD. V dropped 4 bases and J dropped 1 base, with 8 bases sitting between them. CDR3 protein: CATSDSGGTDTQYF. The CDR3 region has the DNA TGTGCCACCAGTGACTCCGGGGGCACAGATACGCAGTATTTT.

This clone was counted a few times. This chain uses TRBV9 with TRBJ2-5; 10 bases map to TRBD1. CDR3 length: 17 residues. Trimming cost V 3 bases and J 5 bases; bases outside gene matches: 13. CDR1 is SGDLS and CDR2 is YYNGEE in the germline V gene. CDR3 loop: CASSANPGTGVPETQYF. The DNA of the CDR3 is TGTGCCAGCAGCGCCAACCCCGGGACAGGGGTCCCGGAGACCCAGTACTTC.

This clone was seen more than once but under ten times. The chain couples TRBV28 to TRBJ1-5; 7 bases map to TRBD1. V shed 5 bases, J shed 3 bases, and the junction held 10 bases outside the gene matches. CDR3 length: 16 residues. CDR1 is MDHEN and CDR2 is SYDVKM in the germline V gene. CDR3 loop: CASSLQYGQVNQPQHF. In nucleotides, the CDR3 is TGTGCCAGCAGTCTTCAGTATGGACAGGTCAATCAGCCCCAGCATTTT.

A single count supports this clone. The genes are TRBV7-2 and TRBJ2-3, with 9 bases matching TRBD1. The CDR3 is made up of 14 amino acids. Trimming took 6 bases from V and 2 from J; bases not matched to a gene: 3. CDR1 SGHTA and CDR2 FQGNSA come from the germline V gene. The CDR3 coding sequence is TGTGCCAGCAGGGGACAGGGTTTCACAGATACGCAGTATTTT. Residues: CASRGQGFTDTQYF.

The rearrangement joins TRBV2 to TRBJ1-5, with 10 bases matching TRBD1. This CDR3 is built from 15 residues. Germline CDR1 SNHLY, CDR2 FYNNEI. After removal of 8 bases from V and 0 bases from J, the junction contained 4 bases not matched to a gene. CDR3 sequence (DNA): TGTGCCAGCGACGACAGGGGGCTTAGCAATCAGCCCCAGCATTTT. It codes for CASDDRGLSNQPQHF.

The rearrangement joins TRBV5-1 to TRBJ2-5; 7 bases are shared with TRBD1. Looked up from germline, CDR1 is SGHRS and CDR2 is YFSETQ. Unmatched junction bases numbered 9, after V lost 4 bases and J lost 3 bases. This CDR3 has 15 residues. CDR3: CASSRGPTGEETQYF. CDR3 coding DNA: TGCGCCAGCAGCAGGGGACCTACAGGGGAAGAGACCCAGTACTTC. Full variable domain (missing parts from reference TRBV5-1 and TRBJ2-5): KAGVTQTPRYLIKTRGQQVTLSCSPISGHRSVSWYQQTPGQGLQFLFEYFSETQRNKGNFPGRFSGRQFSNSRSEMNVSTLELGDSALYLCASSRGPTGEETQYFGPGTRLLVL.

The chain links TRBV3-1 (or the pseudogene TRBV3-2) to TRBJ2-2; 10 bases align to TRBD2. Germline V gene data show CDR1 as LGHDT and CDR2 as YNNKEL (reference sequence). With V trimmed by 0 bases and J by 6 bases, 7 bases remained unmatched. The CDR3 is 17 residues long. Written as DNA, the CDR3 is TGTGCCAGCAGCCAAGAGTGGCAGCGGGGGGGCCCCGGGGAGCTGTTTTTT. Amino acids: CASSQEWQRGGPGELFF.